The present TCR beta chain was sequenced within a study of identical twins. The V gene end was trimmed by 4 bases and the J gene end by 0 bases; junction bases not matched to a gene: 6. The CDR3 spans 14 residues. The germline gives CDR1 SQVTM, CDR2 ANQGSEA. TCRdb redid the calling of the 5' RACE reads with MiXCR, one entry per CDR3 protein. Of 700,000 or so distinct CDR3 sequences listed, over 8.5% are singletons. Donors were all healthy Caucasians. The same sample was also studied in work on yellow fever vaccine responses in identical twins.

The V gene is TRBV29-1, the J gene TRBJ2-7; 7 positions agree with TRBD1. This clonotype was sampled from a woman younger than 30 in good health. Sequenced material: PBMCs. The CDR3 spells CSVGDRVGSYEQYF. For the CDR3, the DNA is TGCAGCGTTGGGGACAGAGTGGGCTCCTACGAGCAGTACTTC.